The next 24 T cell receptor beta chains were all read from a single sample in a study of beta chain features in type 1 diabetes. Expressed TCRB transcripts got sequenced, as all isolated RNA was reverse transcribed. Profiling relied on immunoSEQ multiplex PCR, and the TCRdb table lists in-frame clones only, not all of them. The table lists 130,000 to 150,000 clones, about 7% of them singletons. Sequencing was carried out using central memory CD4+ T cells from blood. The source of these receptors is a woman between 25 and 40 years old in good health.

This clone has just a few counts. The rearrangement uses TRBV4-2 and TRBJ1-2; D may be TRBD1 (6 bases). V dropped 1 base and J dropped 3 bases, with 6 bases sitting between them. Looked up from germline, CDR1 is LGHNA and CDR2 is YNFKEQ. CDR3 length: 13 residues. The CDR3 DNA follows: TGTGCCAGCAGCCAAGGACAGGACTATGGCTACACCTTC. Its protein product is CASSQGQDYGYTF.

CDR3 nucleotides: TGTGCCAGCAGCCCGAATAGCGGGAGCTCCTACGAGCAGTACTTC. Protein product: CASSPNSGSSYEQYF. V gene TRBV7-8 combines with J gene TRBJ2-7; 9 nucleotides line up with TRBD2. With V trimmed by 5 bases and J by 0 bases, 5 bases remained unmatched. Looked up from germline, CDR1 is SGHVS and CDR2 is FQNEAQ. The CDR3 spans 15 residues.

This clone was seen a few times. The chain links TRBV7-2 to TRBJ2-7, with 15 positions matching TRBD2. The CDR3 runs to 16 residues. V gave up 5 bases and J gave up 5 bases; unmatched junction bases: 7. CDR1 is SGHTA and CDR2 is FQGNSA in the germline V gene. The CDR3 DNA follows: TGTGCCAGCAGCCCCGGACTAGCGGGAGGGTCCCACGAGCAGTACTTC. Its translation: CASSPGLAGGSHEQYF.

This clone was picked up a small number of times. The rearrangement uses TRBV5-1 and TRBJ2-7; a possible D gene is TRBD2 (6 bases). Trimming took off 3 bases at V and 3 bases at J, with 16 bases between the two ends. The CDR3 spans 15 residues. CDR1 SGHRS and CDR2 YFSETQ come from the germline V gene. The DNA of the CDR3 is TGCGCCAGCAGCTCCGGGGGTTCCGGCGGCTACGAGCAGTACTTC. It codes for CASSSGGSGGYEQYF.

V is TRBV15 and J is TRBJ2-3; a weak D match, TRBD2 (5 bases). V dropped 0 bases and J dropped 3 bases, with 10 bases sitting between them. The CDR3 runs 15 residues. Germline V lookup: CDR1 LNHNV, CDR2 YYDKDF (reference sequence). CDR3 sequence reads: CATSRERAGTDTQYF. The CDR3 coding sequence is TGTGCCACCAGCAGAGAGCGGGCTGGTACAGATACGCAGTATTTT. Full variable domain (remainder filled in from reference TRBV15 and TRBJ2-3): DAMVIQNPRYQVTQFGKPVTLSCSQTLNHNVMYWYQQKSSQAPKLLFHYYDKDFNNEADTPDNFQSRRPNTSFCFLDIRSPGLGDTAMYLCATSRERAGTDTQYFGPGTRLTVL.

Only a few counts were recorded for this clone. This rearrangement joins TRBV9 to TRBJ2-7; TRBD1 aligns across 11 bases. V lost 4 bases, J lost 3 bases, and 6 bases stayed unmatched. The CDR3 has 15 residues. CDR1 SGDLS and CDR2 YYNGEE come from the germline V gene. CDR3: CASSLGQGAFYEQYF. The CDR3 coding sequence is TGTGCCAGCAGCCTAGGACAGGGGGCCTTCTACGAGCAGTACTTC.

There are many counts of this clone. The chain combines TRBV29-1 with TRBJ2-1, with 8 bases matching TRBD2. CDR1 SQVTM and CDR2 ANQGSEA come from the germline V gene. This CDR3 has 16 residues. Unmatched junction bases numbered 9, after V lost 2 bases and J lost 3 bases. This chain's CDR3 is CSVESGSSYGYNEQFF. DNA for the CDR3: TGCAGCGTTGAAAGCGGGAGTTCTTATGGCTACAATGAGCAGTTCTTC.

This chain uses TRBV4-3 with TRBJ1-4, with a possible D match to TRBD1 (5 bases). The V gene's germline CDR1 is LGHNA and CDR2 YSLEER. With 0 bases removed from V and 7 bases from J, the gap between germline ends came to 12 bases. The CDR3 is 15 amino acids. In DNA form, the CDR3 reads TGCGCCAGCAGCCAAGATTCCCGGGGGAGTGAAAAACTGTTTTTT. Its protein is CASSQDSRGSEKLFF.

DNA for the CDR3: TGTGCCTGGAGTTTCCCGTACCTCCCGAGTTACACCTTC. Encoded protein: CAWSFPYLPSYTF. The J gene is TRBJ1-2, the V gene TRBV30; D unclear. The CDR3 length is 13 residues. The V end was cut by 2 bases, the J end by 11 bases, with 18 bases between. Germline V gene data show CDR1 as GTSNPN and CDR2 as SVGIG (reference sequence).

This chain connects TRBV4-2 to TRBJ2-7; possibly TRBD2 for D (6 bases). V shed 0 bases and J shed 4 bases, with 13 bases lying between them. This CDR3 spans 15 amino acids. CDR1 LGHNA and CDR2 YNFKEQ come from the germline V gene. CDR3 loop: CASSQEKMGGYEQYF. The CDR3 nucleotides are TGTGCCAGCAGCCAAGAAAAAATGGGGGGTTACGAGCAGTACTTC.

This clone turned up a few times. CDR3 sequence reads: CASSRDRGLGEQYF. CDR3 bases: TGTGCCAGCAGCAGGGACAGGGGGCTGGGTGAGCAGTACTTC. The gene calls are TRBV5-6 and TRBJ2-7; the match to TRBD1 covers 12 bases. Germline V gene data show CDR1 as SGHDT and CDR2 as YYEEEE. J was trimmed by 7 bases and V by 4 bases; bases with no gene match: 6. This CDR3 comprises 14 residues.

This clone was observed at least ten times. The CDR3 DNA follows: TGTGCCAGCAGTTTGGCCGGGAGTGCGGCCAAAAACATTCAGTACTTC. Translated: CASSLAGSAAKNIQYF. The chain employs TRBV28 and TRBJ2-4; possibly TRBD2 for D (6 bases). V shed 3 bases and J shed 1 base, with 13 bases lying between them. There are 16 residues in the CDR3. Germline CDR1 reads MDHEN; CDR2 reads SYDVKM.

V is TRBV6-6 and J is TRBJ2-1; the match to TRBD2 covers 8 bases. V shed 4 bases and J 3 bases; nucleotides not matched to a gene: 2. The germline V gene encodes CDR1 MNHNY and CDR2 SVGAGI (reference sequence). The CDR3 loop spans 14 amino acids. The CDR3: CASSSTSGYNEQFF. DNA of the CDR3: TGTGCCAGCAGTTCTACTAGCGGCTACAATGAGCAGTTCTTC.

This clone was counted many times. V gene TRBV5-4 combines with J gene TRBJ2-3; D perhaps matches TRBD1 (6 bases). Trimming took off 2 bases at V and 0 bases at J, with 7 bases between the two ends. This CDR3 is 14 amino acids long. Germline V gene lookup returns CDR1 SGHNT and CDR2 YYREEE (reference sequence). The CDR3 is CASSLQGSTDTQYF. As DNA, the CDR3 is TGTGCCAGCAGCTTACAGGGCAGCACAGATACGCAGTATTTT.

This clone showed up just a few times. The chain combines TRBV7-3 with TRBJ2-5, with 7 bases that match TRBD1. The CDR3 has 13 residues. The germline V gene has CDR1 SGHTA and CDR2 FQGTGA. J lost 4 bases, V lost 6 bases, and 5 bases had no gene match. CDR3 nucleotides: TGTGCCAGCAGTATCTACAGGGGAGAGACCCAGTACTTC. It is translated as CASSIYRGETQYF. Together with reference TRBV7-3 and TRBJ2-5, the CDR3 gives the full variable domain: GAGVSQTPSNKVTEKGKYVELRCDPISGHTALYWYRQSLGQGPEFLIYFQGTGAADDSGLPNDRFFAVRPEGSVSTLKIQRTERGDSAVYLCASSIYRGETQYFGPGTRLLVL.

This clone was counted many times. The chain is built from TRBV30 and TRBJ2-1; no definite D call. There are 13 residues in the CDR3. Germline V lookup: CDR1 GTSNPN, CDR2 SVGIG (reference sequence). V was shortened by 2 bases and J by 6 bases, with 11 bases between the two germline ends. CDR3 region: CAWSLPSVNEQFF. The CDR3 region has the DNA TGTGCCTGGAGTCTTCCCTCAGTCAATGAGCAGTTCTTC.

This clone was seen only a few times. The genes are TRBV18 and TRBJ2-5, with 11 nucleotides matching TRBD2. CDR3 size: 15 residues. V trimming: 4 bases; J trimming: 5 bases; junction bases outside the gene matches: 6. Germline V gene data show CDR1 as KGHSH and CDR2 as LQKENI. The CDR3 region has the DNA TGTGCCAGCTCACTAGCGGGAGGGCCCGGGGAGACCCAGTACTTC. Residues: CASSLAGGPGETQYF.

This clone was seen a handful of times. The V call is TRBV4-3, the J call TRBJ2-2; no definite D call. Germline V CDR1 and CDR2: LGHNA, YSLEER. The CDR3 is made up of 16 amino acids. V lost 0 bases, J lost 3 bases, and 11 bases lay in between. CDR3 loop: CASSQDRGYHTGELFF. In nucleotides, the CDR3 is TGCGCCAGCAGCCAAGATCGCGGCTACCACACCGGGGAGCTGTTTTTT.

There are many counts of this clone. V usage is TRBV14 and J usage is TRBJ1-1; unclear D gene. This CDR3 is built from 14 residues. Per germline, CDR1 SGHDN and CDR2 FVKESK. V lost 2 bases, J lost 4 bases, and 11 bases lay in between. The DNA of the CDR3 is TGTGCCAGCAGCCAACATTTACAGTCCACTGAAGCTTTCTTT. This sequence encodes CASSQHLQSTEAFF.

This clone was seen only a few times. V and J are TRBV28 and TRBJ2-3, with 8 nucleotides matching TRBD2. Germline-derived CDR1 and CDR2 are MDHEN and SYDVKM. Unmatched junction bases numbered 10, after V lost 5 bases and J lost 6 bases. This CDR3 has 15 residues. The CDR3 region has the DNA TGTGCCAGCAGTCTAGCGGGCTCGAGGGTTGATACGCAGTATTTT. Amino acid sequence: CASSLAGSRVDTQYF.

CDR3 nucleotide sequence: TGTGCCAGTACACCTCGGACAGGGAGAACCTACGAGCAGTACTTC. It specifies CASTPRTGRTYEQYF. This chain joins TRBV27 and TRBJ2-7, with TRBD1 matching over 8 bases. Germline CDR1 is MNHEY and CDR2 is SMNVEV (reference sequence). Trimming cost V 9 bases and J 2 bases; bases outside gene matches: 12. The CDR3 runs to 15 residues.

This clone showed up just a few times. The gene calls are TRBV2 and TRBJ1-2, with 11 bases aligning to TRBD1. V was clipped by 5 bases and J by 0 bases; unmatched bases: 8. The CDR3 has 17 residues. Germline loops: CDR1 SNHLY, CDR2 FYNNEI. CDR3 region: CASSWDRGRHANYGYTF. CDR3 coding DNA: TGTGCCAGCAGTTGGGACAGGGGGAGACATGCTAACTATGGCTACACCTTC.

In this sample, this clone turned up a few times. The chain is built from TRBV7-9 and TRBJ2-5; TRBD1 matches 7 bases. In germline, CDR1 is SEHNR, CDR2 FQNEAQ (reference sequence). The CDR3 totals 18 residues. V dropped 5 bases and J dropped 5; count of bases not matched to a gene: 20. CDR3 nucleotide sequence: TGTGCCAGCAGCCTCAAAGGGGGCGGAGTTACTATCCGCGAGACCCAGTACTTC. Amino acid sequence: CASSLKGGGVTIRETQYF.

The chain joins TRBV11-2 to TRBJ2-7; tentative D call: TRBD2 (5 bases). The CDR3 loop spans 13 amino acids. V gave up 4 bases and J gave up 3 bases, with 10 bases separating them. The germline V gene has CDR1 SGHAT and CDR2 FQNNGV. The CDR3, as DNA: TGTGCCAGCAGCTATCAAGGGAGCTACGAGCAGTACTTC. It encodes CASSYQGSYEQYF.